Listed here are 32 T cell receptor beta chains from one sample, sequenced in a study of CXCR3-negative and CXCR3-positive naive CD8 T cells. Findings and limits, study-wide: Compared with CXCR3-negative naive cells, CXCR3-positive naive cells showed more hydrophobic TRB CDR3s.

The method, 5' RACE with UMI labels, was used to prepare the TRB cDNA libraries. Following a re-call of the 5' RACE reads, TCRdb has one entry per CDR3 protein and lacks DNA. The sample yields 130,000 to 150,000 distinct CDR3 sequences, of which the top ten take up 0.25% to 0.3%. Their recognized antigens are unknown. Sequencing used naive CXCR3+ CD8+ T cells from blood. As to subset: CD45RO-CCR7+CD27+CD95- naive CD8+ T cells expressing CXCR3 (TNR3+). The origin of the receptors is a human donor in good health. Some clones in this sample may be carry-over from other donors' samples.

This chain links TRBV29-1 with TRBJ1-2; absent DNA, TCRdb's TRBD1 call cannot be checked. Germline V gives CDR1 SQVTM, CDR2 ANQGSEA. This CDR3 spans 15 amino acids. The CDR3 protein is CSVADPRGWAYGYTF.

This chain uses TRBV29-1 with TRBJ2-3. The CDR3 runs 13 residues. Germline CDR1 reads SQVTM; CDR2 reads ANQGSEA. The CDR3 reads CSVAASTSDTQYF.

CDR3 loop: CATVGGTSTYEQYF. This rearrangement joins TRBV27 to TRBJ2-7; the TCRdb D gene call, TRBD1, has no DNA to confirm it. In germline, CDR1 is MNHEY, CDR2 SMNVEV (reference sequence). The CDR3 totals 14 residues.

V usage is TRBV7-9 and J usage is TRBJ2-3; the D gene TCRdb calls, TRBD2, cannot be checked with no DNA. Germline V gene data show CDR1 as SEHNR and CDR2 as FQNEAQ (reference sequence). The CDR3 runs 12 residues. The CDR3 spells CASTPGALTQYF.

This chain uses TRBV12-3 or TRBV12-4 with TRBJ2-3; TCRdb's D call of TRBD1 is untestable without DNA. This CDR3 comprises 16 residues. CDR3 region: CASGLGGHGATDTQYF.

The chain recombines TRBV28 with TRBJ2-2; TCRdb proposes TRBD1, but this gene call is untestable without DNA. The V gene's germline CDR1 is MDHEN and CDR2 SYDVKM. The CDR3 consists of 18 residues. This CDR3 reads CASTSLSGTASNTGELFF.

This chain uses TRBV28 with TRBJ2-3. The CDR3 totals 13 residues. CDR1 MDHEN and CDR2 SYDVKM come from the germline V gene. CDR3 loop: CASSLLLTDTQYF. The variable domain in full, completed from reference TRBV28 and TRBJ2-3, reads DVKVTQSSRYLVKRTGEKVFLECVQDMDHENMFWYRQDPGLGLRLIYFSYDVKMKEKGDIPEGYSVSREKKERFSLILESASTNQTSMYLCASSLLLTDTQYFGPGTRLTVL.

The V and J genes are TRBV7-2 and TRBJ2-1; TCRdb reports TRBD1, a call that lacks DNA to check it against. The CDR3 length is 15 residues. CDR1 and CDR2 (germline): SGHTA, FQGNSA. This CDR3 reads CASSLEQGMYNEQFF.

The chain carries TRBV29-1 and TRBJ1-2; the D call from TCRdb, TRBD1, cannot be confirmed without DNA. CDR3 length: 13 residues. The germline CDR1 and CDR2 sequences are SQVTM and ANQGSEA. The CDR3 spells CSVESGINYGYTF.

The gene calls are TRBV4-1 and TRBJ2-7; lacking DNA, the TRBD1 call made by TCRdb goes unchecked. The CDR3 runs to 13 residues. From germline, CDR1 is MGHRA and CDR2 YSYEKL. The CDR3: CASSHPGSYEQYF.

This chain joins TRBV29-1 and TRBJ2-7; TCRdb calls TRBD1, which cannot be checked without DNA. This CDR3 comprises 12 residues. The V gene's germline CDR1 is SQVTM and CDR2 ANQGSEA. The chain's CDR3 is CSARTGGNEQYF.

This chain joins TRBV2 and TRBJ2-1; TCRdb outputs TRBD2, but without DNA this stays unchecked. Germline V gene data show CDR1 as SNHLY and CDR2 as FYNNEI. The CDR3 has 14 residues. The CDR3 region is CASSVLAGANEQFF.

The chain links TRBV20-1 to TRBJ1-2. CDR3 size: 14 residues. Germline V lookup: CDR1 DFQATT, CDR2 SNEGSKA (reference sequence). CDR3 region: CSAREGTLNAGYTF.

This chain's CDR3 is CASSLAFGQSSYEQYF. V and J are TRBV5-5 and TRBJ2-7; TCRdb returns TRBD1, unconfirmable since there is no DNA. Germline lookup yields CDR1 SGHKS and CDR2 YYEKEE (reference sequence). The CDR3 consists of 16 residues. The variable domain in full, completed from reference TRBV5-5 and TRBJ2-7, reads DAGVTQSPTHLIKTRGQQVTLRCSPISGHKSVSWYQQVLGQGPQFIFQYYEKEERGRGNFPDRFSARQFPNYSSELNVNALLLGDSALYLCASSLAFGQSSYEQYFGPGTRLTVT.

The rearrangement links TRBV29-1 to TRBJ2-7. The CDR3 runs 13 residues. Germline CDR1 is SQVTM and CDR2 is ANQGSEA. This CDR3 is CSVEDGVEYEQYF.

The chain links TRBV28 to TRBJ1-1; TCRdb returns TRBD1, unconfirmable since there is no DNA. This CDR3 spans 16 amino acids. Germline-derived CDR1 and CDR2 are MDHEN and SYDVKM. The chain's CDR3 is CASSAPGQGFYTEAFF.

This chain's CDR3 is CSVEFGQGDEQYF. This chain uses TRBV29-1 with TRBJ2-7; TCRdb's D call of TRBD1 is untestable without DNA. CDR3 size: 13 residues. CDR1 is SQVTM, CDR2 ANQGSEA, per germline.

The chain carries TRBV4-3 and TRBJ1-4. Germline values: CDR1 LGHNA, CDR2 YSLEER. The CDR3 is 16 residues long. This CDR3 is CASSQGSWRDNEKLFF.

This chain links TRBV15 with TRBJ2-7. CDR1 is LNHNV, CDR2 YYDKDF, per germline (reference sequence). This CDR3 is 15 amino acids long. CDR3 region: CATSSRQGTSYEQYF.

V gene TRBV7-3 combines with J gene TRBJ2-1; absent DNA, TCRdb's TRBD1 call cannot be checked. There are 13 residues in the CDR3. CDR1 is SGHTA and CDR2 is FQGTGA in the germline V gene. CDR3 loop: CASSTGEKNEQFF.

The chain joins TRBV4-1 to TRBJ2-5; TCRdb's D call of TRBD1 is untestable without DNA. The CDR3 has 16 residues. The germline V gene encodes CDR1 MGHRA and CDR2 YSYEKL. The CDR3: CASSQGGGATLETQYF.

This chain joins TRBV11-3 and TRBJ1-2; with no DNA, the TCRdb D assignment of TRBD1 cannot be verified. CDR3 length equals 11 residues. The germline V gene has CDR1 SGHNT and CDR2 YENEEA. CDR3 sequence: CASGDHYGYTF.

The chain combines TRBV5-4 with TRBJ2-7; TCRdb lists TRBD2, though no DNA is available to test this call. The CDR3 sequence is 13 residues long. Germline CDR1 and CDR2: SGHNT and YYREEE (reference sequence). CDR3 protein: CASSASGELVQYF.

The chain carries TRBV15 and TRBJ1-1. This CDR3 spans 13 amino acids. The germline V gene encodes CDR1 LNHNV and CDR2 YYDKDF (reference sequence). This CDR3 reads CATSPVEGTEAFF.

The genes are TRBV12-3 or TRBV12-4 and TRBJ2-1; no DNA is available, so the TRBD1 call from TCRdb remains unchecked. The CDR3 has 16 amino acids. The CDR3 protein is CASSFGTRVGDNEQFF.

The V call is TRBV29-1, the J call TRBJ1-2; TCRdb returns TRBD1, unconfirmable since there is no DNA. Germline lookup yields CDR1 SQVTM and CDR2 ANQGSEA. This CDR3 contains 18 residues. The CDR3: CSVVGGSTAAVPNYGYTF. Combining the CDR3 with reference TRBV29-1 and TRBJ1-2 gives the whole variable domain SAVISQKPSRDICQRGTSLTIQCQVDSQVTMMFWYRQQPGQSLTLIATANQGSEATYESGFVIDKFPISRPNLTFSTLTVSNMSPEDSSIYLCSVVGGSTAAVPNYGYTFGSGTRLTVV.

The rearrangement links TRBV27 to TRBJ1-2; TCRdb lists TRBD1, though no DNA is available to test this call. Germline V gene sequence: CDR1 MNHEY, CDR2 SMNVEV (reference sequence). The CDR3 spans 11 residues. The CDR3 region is CATYEGGGYTF.

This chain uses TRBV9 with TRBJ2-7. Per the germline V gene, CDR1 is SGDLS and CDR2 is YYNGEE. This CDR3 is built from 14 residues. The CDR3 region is CASSVVAGSYEQYF.

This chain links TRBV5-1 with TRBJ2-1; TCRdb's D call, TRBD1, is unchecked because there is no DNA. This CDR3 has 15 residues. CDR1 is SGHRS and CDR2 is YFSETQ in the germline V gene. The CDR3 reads CASSSSGTGYNEQFF.

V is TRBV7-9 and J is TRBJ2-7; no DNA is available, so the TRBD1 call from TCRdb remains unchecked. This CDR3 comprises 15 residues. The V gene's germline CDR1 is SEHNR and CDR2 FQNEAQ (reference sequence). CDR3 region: CASSVPRVRSYEQYF.

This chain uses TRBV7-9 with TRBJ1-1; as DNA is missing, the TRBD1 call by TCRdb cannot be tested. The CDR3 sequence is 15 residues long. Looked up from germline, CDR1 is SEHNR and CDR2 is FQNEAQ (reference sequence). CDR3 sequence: CASSSSTGPRIEAFF. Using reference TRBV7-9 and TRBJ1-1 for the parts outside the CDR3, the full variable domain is DTGVSQNPRHKITKRGQNVTFRCDPISEHNRLYWYRQTLGQGPEFLTYFQNEAQLEKSRLLSDRFSAERPKGSFSTLEIQRTEQGDSAMYLCASSSSTGPRIEAFFGQGTRLTVV.

The CDR3 spells CASSFLEGGPKNEQFF. The chain joins TRBV12-3 or TRBV12-4 to TRBJ2-1; TCRdb designates TRBD2, a call that cannot be tested without DNA. The CDR3 consists of 16 residues.